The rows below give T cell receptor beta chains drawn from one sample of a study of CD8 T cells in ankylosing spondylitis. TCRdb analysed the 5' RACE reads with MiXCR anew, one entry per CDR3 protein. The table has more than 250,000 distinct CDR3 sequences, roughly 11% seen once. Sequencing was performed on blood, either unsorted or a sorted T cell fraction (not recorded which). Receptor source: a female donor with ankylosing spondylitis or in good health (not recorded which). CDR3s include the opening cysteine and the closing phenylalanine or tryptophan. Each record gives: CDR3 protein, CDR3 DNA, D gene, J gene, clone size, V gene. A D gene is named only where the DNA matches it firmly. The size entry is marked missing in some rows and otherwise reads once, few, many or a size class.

CASSRSGTGPSGANVLTF | TGTGCCAGCAGCCGTTCCGGGACAGGCCCCTCTGGGGCCAACGTCCTGACTTTC | TRBD1 | TRBJ2-6 | few | TRBV11-1
CASSPAEHLNTEAFF | TGTGCCAGCAGCCCGGCGGAACACCTGAACACTGAAGCTTTCTTT | - | TRBJ1-1 | few | TRBV3-1
CASSPQGEGDTQYF | TGTGCCAGCTCACCGCAGGGGGAAGGCGATACGCAGTATTTT | TRBD1 | TRBJ2-3 | - | TRBV18
CSAYWTGASYEQYF | TGCAGTGCTTACTGGACAGGGGCCTCCTACGAGCAGTACTTC | TRBD1 | TRBJ2-7 | many | TRBV20-1
CSVDRPNNQPQHF | TGCAGCGTTGACAGACCGAACAATCAGCCCCAGCATTTT | - | TRBJ1-5 | few | TRBV29-1
CASRHTGYNQPQHF | TGTGCCAGCAGGCATACAGGGTATAATCAGCCCCAGCATTTT | - | TRBJ1-5 | many | TRBV7-2
CASSLRDGGLSGNTIYF | TGCGCCAGCAGCCTACGGGACGGGGGACTCTCTGGAAACACCATATATTTT | - | TRBJ1-3 | - | TRBV5-1
CASIYRGAAYNEQFF | TGTGCCAGCATCTATAGGGGGGCGGCCTACAATGAGCAGTTCTTC | - | TRBJ2-1 | few | TRBV11-2
CSVDGLLSGTGSTDTQYF | TGCAGCGTTGACGGTCTCCTCTCCGGGACTGGTAGCACAGATACGCAGTATTTT | - | TRBJ2-3 | many | TRBV29-1
CASSLTRDGANVLTF | TGTGCCAGCAGCCTAACGCGGGATGGGGCCAACGTCCTGACTTTC | - | TRBJ2-6 | many | TRBV5-6
CSATDRSNQPQHF | TGCAGTGCTACGGACAGAAGCAATCAGCCCCAGCATTTT | - | TRBJ1-5 | - | TRBV20-1
CASSLTPTHRKEAFF | TGTGCCAGCAGCTTAACCCCCACCCACCGAAAAGAAGCTTTCTTT | - | TRBJ1-1 | - | TRBV7-3
CASSLEADTSYNEQFF | TGTGCCAGCAGCTTAGAGGCGGATACGTCCTACAATGAGCAGTTCTTC | - | TRBJ2-1 | few | TRBV7-2
CSAREGRGLETQYF | TGCAGTGCTAGAGAGGGCAGGGGGTTGGAGACCCAGTACTTC | TRBD1 | TRBJ2-5 | few | TRBV20-1
CASSNFRDRTNNEQFF | TGTGCCAGCAGTAACTTCCGGGACAGGACCAACAATGAGCAGTTCTTC | TRBD1 | TRBJ2-1 | few | TRBV6-2/TRBV6-3
CAWSFTGGDYGYTF | TGTGCCTGGAGTTTTACAGGGGGCGACTATGGCTACACCTTC | TRBD1 | TRBJ1-2 | - | TRBV30
CASSFWGSLYEQYF | TGTGCCAGCAGCTTCTGGGGGAGTCTCTACGAGCAGTACTTC | - | TRBJ2-7 | - | TRBV5-6
CATSDPRRARIADTQYF | TGTGCCACCAGTGACCCACGGAGGGCGAGAATCGCAGATACGCAGTATTTT | - | TRBJ2-3 | - | TRBV24-1
CASSQNRVDTEAFF | TGCGCCAGCAGCCAAAACAGGGTCGACACTGAAGCTTTCTTT | - | TRBJ1-1 | - | TRBV5-1
CASSLGSSGPGELFF | TGCGCCAGCAGCTTGGGCTCCTCGGGTCCCGGGGAGCTGTTTTTT | - | TRBJ2-2 | many | TRBV5-1
CASIWNTEAFF | TGTGCCAGTATCTGGAACACTGAAGCTTTCTTT | - | TRBJ1-1 | few | TRBV19
CSAAGINQPQHF | TGCAGTGCGGCCGGGATAAATCAGCCCCAGCATTTT | - | TRBJ1-5 | many | TRBV20-1
CASSQDLWGKAFF | TGCGCCAGCAGCCAAGATCTTTGGGGAAAAGCTTTCTTT | - | TRBJ1-1 | - | TRBV4-1
CASSLEYRAYNEQFF | TGTGCCAGCAGCTTAGAGTACAGGGCCTACAATGAGCAGTTCTTC | - | TRBJ2-1 | many | TRBV7-2
CASSSGLGTGIQETQYF | TGCGCCAGCAGCTCCGGGCTGGGGACAGGAATACAAGAGACCCAGTACTTC | TRBD1 | TRBJ2-5 | - | TRBV5-1
CASRWTEEKLFF | TGTGCCAGCAGGTGGACAGAGGAAAAACTGTTTTTT | - | TRBJ1-4 | many | TRBV7-9
CASSLEDLGGHTYNEQFF | TGTGCCAGCAGCTTAGAGGACCTAGGGGGTCATACCTACAATGAGCAGTTCTTC | - | TRBJ2-1 | few | TRBV7-8
CASSVEGGNTIYF | TGTGCCAGCAGCGTAGAGGGTGGAAACACCATATATTTT | - | TRBJ1-3 | many | TRBV9
CASSLDTTGTYGYTF | TGTGCCAGCAGCTTAGACACGACGGGGACCTATGGCTACACCTTC | - | TRBJ1-2 | many | TRBV7-2
CASSWTANTEAFF | TGTGCCAGCAGCTGGACAGCTAACACTGAAGCTTTCTTT | - | TRBJ1-1 | many | TRBV11-2
CASSLGQGGGYTF | TGTGCCAGCAGCTTGGGTCAGGGCGGTGGCTACACCTTC | - | TRBJ1-2 | many | TRBV5-1
CASSPQGAYYEQYF | TGTGCCAGTAGTCCTCAGGGGGCTTACTACGAGCAGTACTTC | TRBD1 | TRBJ2-7 | - | TRBV19
CASSWETGIFEAFF | TGTGCCAGCAGTTGGGAGACAGGGATATTTGAAGCTTTCTTT | TRBD1 | TRBJ1-1 | few | TRBV12-3/TRBV12-4
CASSLTRDWPEGGYTF | TGTGCCAGCAGCTTGACTCGCGATTGGCCCGAAGGGGGCTACACCTTC | - | TRBJ1-2 | few | TRBV7-2
CASSLGYSHWTSGSSLIGNEQFF | TGTGCCAGCAGCTTAGGCTACAGCCATTGGACTAGCGGGAGTTCTCTCATTGGTAATGAGCAGTTCTTC | TRBD2 | TRBJ2-1 | few | TRBV11-1
CSATPGTGGGYTF | TGCAGTGCTACCCCGGGAACAGGGGGTGGCTACACCTTC | TRBD1 | TRBJ1-2 | many | TRBV20-1
CSAQTGTGVGGQPQHF | TGCAGTGCCCAGACGGGGACAGGGGTTGGAGGGCAGCCCCAGCATTTT | TRBD1 | TRBJ1-5 | - | TRBV20-1
CASSFRAGGPSIEQFF | TGTGCCAGCAGCTTCCGAGCGGGAGGGCCTTCCATTGAGCAGTTCTTC | TRBD2 | TRBJ2-1 | few | TRBV7-2
CSARPLSSYNEQFF | TGCAGTGCTAGACCACTAAGCTCCTACAATGAGCAGTTCTTC | - | TRBJ2-1 | many | TRBV20-1
CASSPQSADRVVSTEAFF | TGTGCCAGCAGCCCACAATCAGCCGACAGGGTCGTTAGCACTGAAGCTTTCTTT | TRBD1 | TRBJ1-1 | few | TRBV5-5
CASRPGTANEQYF | TGTGCCAGCAGACCCGGGACAGCGAACGAGCAGTACTTC | TRBD1 | TRBJ2-7 | - | TRBV12-3/TRBV12-4
CSATRAMGSNQPQHF | TGCAGTGCTACCAGGGCGATGGGAAGCAATCAGCCCCAGCATTTT | - | TRBJ1-5 | - | TRBV20-1
CASSLAGPYEQYF | TGTGCCAGCAGTCTAGCGGGACCCTACGAGCAGTACTTC | TRBD2 | TRBJ2-7 | many | TRBV7-9
CASSSPRGHRIYEQYF | TGTGCCAGCAGCTCACCCCGGGGACACCGGATTTACGAGCAGTACTTC | - | TRBJ2-7 | - | TRBV7-2
CSAQREGTQYF | TGCAGCGCTCAGAGAGAAGGGACCCAGTACTTC | - | TRBJ2-5 | many | TRBV29-1
CASSQGDWTANTGELFF | TGCGCCAGCAGCCAAGGCGACTGGACCGCGAACACCGGGGAGCTGTTTTTT | - | TRBJ2-2 | many | TRBV4-1
CASSYGTFRLGTEAFF | TGTGCCAGCAGTTACGGGACATTTCGGTTGGGCACTGAAGCTTTCTTT | - | TRBJ1-1 | once | TRBV6-2/TRBV6-3
CSPIWANYGYTF | TGCAGCCCAATCTGGGCGAACTATGGCTACACCTTC | - | TRBJ1-2 | few | TRBV29-1
CSASSNTQYF | TGCAGTGCTAGTTCTAATACGCAGTATTTT | - | TRBJ2-3 | many | TRBV20-1
CASSLRGGVGTDTQYF | TGTGCCAGCAGCTTACGGGGAGGGGTGGGCACAGATACGCAGTATTTT | TRBD2 | TRBJ2-3 | many | TRBV7-8
CCAISPGTSAYNEQFF | TGCTGTGCTATTTCCCCCGGGACTAGCGCATACAATGAGCAGTTCTTC | TRBD2 | TRBJ2-1 | - | TRBV20-1